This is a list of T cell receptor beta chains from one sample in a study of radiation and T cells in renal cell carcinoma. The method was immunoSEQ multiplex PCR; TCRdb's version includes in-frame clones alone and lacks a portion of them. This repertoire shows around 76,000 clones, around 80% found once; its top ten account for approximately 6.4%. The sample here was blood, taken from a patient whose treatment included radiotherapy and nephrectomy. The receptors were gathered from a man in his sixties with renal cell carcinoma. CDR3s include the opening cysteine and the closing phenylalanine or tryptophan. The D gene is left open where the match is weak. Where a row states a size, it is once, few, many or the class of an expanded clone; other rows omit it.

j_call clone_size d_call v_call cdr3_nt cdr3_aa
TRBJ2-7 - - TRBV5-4 TGTGCCAGCAGCTTGGATAACAGGGCGTCCTACGAGCAGTACTTC CASSLDNRASYEQYF
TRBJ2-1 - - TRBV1 TGCACCAGCAGCCAACTCCCCGGACTAGCGGCACTCTCCTACAATGAGCAGTTCTTC CTSSQLPGLAALSYNEQFF
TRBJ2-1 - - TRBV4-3 TGCGCCAGCAGCCAAGATACGCTGGTCCGTAACAATGAGCAGTTCTTC CASSQDTLVRNNEQFF
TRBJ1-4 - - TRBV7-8 TGTGCCACCACCGTTGGAACAACTAATGAAAAACTGTTTTTT CATTVGTTNEKLFF
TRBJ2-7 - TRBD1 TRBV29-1 TGCAGCGTTGTATCGGACAGGGGGCGCCTGGCTAGCTACGAGCAGTACTTC CSVVSDRGRLASYEQYF
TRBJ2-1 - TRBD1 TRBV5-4 TGTGCCAGCACCCGGGACAGGGGTTCCTACAATGAGCAGTTCTTC CASTRDRGSYNEQFF
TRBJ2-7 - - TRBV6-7 TGTGCCAGCAGTTACTCTGGAGGGCGGGACTCCTACGAGCAGTACTTC CASSYSGGRDSYEQYF
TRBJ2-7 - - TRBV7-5 TGTGTCAGAAGCCTGAGACTAGTAGAGCAGTACTTC CVRSLRLVEQYF
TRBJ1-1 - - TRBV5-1 TGCGCCAGCAGCTCCCCCGTATCGTTAGGGGGCACTGAAGCTTTCTTT CASSSPVSLGGTEAFF
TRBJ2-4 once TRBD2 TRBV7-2 TGTGCCAGCAGCTTAGAGGGAGGGCCAAACATTCAGTACTTC CASSLEGGPNIQYF
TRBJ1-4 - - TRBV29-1 TGCAGCGTTGACCAGAATGAAAAACTGTTTTTT CSVDQNEKLFF
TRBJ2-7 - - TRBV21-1 TGTGCCAGCAGCAAGCTAACGGGACTAGCGGGAGAAGGCGAGCAGTACTTC CASSKLTGLAGEGEQYF
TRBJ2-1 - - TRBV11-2 TGTGCCAGCAGCCATGGACTAACGGACAATGAGCAGTTCTTC CASSHGLTDNEQFF
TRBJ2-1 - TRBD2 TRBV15 TGTGCCACCAGCAGAGGCCGATCTAGCGGCAGGAGGGATGAGCAGTTCTTC CATSRGRSSGRRDEQFF
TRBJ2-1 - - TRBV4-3 TGCGCCAGCAGCCAAGACATATCTGTCAATGAGCAGTTCTTC CASSQDISVNEQFF
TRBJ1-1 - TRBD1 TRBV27 TGTGCCAGCAGGCCTGAGACAGGGGGCAGAGCTTTCTTT CASRPETGGRAFF
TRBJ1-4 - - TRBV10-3 TGTGCCATCAGCGACGATGACAGTCAACTGTTTTTT CAISDDDSQLFF
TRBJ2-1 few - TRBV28 TGTGCCAGCAGTTTCGGGGGTGAGCAGTTCTTC CASSFGGEQFF
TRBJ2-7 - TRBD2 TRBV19 TGTGCCAGTAGTATAGGCGCGAGGGAGGGAGGTTTCGAGCAGTACTTC CASSIGAREGGFEQYF
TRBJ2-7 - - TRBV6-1 TGTGCCAGCAGTGAACTGGGGTCCTCCTACGAGCAGTACTTC CASSELGSSYEQYF
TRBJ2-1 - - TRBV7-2 TGTGCCAGCAGCTTAGTTGATAGGGTGAATGAGCAGTTCTTC CASSLVDRVNEQFF
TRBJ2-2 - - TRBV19 TGTGCCAGTAGTAAGATCCTCACCGGGGAGCTGTTTTTT CASSKILTGELFF
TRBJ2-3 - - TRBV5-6 TGTGCCAGCAGCTTGCCCGGCACAGATACGCAGTATTTT CASSLPGTDTQYF
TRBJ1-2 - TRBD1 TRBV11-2 TGTGCCAGCAGCCCCCCGACAGGGTGGAAAGGCTACACCTTC CASSPPTGWKGYTF
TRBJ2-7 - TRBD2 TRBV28 TGTGCCAGCAGCCCCACCCAGGGTCTAGCGGGAGGGGCACACTACGAGCAGTACTTC CASSPTQGLAGGAHYEQYF
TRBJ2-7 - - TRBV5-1 TGCGCCAGCAGCTTGGAAGGGTGGGAGCAGTACTTC CASSLEGWEQYF
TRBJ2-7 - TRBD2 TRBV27 TGTGCCAGCAGTTGGAGCGGGAGGCCCAGGTGGGAGCAGTACTTC CASSWSGRPRWEQYF